One and the same sample provided the 32 T cell receptor beta chains below, sequenced in a study of early stage breast cancer tumors. The data were produced by immunoSEQ multiplex PCR, yet TCRdb's version contains in-frame clones alone and is incomplete. Of approximately 20,000 clones detected, around 83% appear once; the ten largest clones hold less than 2%. Sequencing was done on a sample of blood. The origin of the receptors is an older person with breast cancer.

This sequence joins TRBV29-1 and TRBJ2-3, with D perhaps TRBD1 (5 bases). V was cut by 5 bases and J by 1 base, with 10 bases left in between. CDR1 is SQVTM and CDR2 is ANQGSEA in the germline V gene. CDR3 length equals 13 residues. The CDR3 loop reads CSVRGRGTDTQYF. DNA for the CDR3: TGCAGCGTTAGGGGCAGGGGCACAGATACGCAGTATTTT.

The chain joins TRBV2 to TRBJ1-2, with a tentative D call TRBD1 (5 bases). The CDR3 length is 12 residues. Germline V lookup: CDR1 SNHLY, CDR2 FYNNEI. V dropped 6 bases and J dropped 5 bases, with 10 bases sitting between them. The CDR3 here is CASRVGGYGYTF. The CDR3 region has the DNA TGTGCCAGCAGGGTTGGGGGGTATGGCTACACCTTC. Based on the CDR3 plus reference TRBV2 and TRBJ1-2, the full variable domain is EPEVTQTPSHQVTQMGQEVILRCVPISNHLYFYWYRQILGQKVEFLVSFYNNEISEKSEIFDDQFSVERPDGSNFTLKIRSTKLEDSAMYFCASRVGGYGYTFGSGTRLTVV.

The chain's CDR3 is CASSEPGQIAKNIQYF. CDR3 DNA sequence: TGTGCCAGCAGTGAACCGGGACAAATAGCCAAAAACATTCAGTACTTC. J is TRBJ2-4 and V is TRBV2, with D tentatively TRBD1 (6 bases). Per the germline V gene, CDR1 is SNHLY and CDR2 is FYNNEI. The V end lost 2 bases, the J end lost 0 bases, and 11 bases lay between the germline ends. This CDR3 region has 16 residues.

This chain joins TRBV10-3 and TRBJ1-6; TRBD1 might be the D (5 bases). This CDR3 comprises 13 residues. V dropped 11 bases and J dropped 6 bases, with 14 bases sitting between them. Germline V gives CDR1 ENHRY, CDR2 SYGVKD. In nucleotides, the CDR3 is TGTGCCCTTGGGGAGGGGTTTAATTCACCCCTCCACTTT. Translating it yields CALGEGFNSPLHF.

J is TRBJ1-1 and V is TRBV7-9, with D possibly being TRBD1 (6 bases). This CDR3 has 13 amino acids. The ends were cut back, 8 bases at V and 3 bases at J, with 13 bases in the middle. In germline, CDR1 is SEHNR, CDR2 FQNEAQ (reference sequence). Written as DNA, the CDR3 is TGTGCCAGCTCAAAGCGGGGGCACACTGAAGCTTTCTTT. Protein: CASSKRGHTEAFF.

This clone has a single count. The CDR3 coding sequence is TGTGCCAGCAGCTTAGCAAAATATTTT. Protein: CASSLAKYF. The rearrangement joins TRBV11-3 to TRBJ2-3; D ambiguous. CDR3 length equals 9 residues. V was clipped by 1 base and J by 15 bases, with 5 bases between them. The germline CDR1 and CDR2 sequences are SGHNT and YENEEA.

This clone was detected only once. The chain combines TRBV29-1 with TRBJ2-3, with D tentatively TRBD1 (6 bases). Trimming took off 4 bases at V and 0 bases at J, with 17 bases between the two ends. The CDR3 contains 16 residues. CDR1 and CDR2 (germline): SQVTM, ANQGSEA. CDR3 region: CSVGGQAKTSTDTQYF. CDR3 in DNA: TGCAGCGTTGGGGGACAAGCTAAAACGAGCACAGATACGCAGTATTTT.

This chain uses TRBV15 with TRBJ1-4; D might be TRBD1 (5 bases). Germline CDR1 reads LNHNV; CDR2 reads YYDKDF (reference sequence). Trimming took off 5 bases at V and 8 bases at J, with 21 bases between the two ends. This CDR3 comprises 16 residues. The CDR3 sequence is CATSPRVGGFLEKLFF. CDR3 DNA sequence: TGTGCCACCAGCCCCAGGGTTGGGGGGTTTTTGGAAAAACTGTTTTTT.

The V and J genes are TRBV28 and TRBJ1-5; weak D call: TRBD1 (6 bases). The CDR3 totals 12 residues. The germline V and J ends were trimmed by 10 bases and 9 bases, with 16 bases remaining between them. CDR1 MDHEN and CDR2 SYDVKM come from the germline V gene. CDR3 loop: CAISGGLRPQHF. The CDR3 DNA reads as TGTGCCATCTCCGGGGGGCTTAGGCCCCAGCATTTT.

The chain couples TRBV5-1 to TRBJ2-7; the D gene is possibly TRBD2 (6 bases). Germline CDR1 reads SGHRS; CDR2 reads YFSETQ. The V and J ends lost 4 bases and 6 bases respectively, with 17 bases between them. The CDR3 covers 14 residues. The CDR3 spells CASSPGLAPFEQYF. The CDR3 DNA is TGCGCCAGCAGCCCGGGACTTGCCCCCTTCGAGCAGTACTTC.

The table lists this clone with a few counts. The CDR3 loop reads CASSRRGDEQFF. In DNA, the CDR3 is TGTGCCAGTAGTAGGAGAGGCGATGAGCAGTTCTTC. The rearrangement joins TRBV19 to TRBJ2-1, with D unclear. With 4 bases removed from V and 8 bases from J, the gap between germline ends came to 9 bases. This CDR3 is built from 12 residues. The germline V gene encodes CDR1 LNHDA and CDR2 SQIVND (reference sequence).

This clone was seen only a few times. The chain combines TRBV5-1 with TRBJ1-1, with no clear D. CDR1 is SGHRS and CDR2 is YFSETQ in the germline V gene. The CDR3 contains 13 residues. V gave up 1 base and J gave up 4 bases, with 8 bases separating them. In nucleotides, the CDR3 is TGCGCCAGCAGCTTGATTGGAGGCACTGAAGCTTTCTTT. It encodes CASSLIGGTEAFF.

The chain is built from TRBV10-1 and TRBJ1-6; D is possibly TRBD1 (6 bases). V was clipped by 6 bases and J by 11 bases, with 14 bases between them. Germline values: CDR1 WNHNN, CDR2 SYGVQD (reference sequence). The length of the CDR3 is 13 residues. The DNA of the CDR3 is TGCGCCAGCAGACAGGGTGGGGAAACACCCCTCCACTTT. This gives the protein CASRQGGETPLHF.

The CDR3 sequence is CASSYSGGGNQPQHF. The CDR3 nucleotides read TGTGCCAGCAGTTACTCAGGGGGAGGCAATCAGCCCCAGCATTTT. The chain carries TRBV6-5 and TRBJ1-5; TRBD1 might be the D (6 bases). Germline CDR1 MNHEY, CDR2 SVGAGI. V lost 0 bases to trimming and J lost 2 bases, with 8 bases between them. CDR3 length equals 15 residues.

The rearrangement uses TRBV2 and TRBJ2-7, with no clear D. V lost 0 bases, J lost 4 bases, and 10 bases lay in between. CDR1 is SNHLY and CDR2 is FYNNEI in the germline V gene. This CDR3 is built from 14 residues. CDR3 bases: TGTGCCAGCAGTGAAGCAAAACAGATATACGAGCAGTACTTC. Protein: CASSEAKQIYEQYF.

The chain employs TRBV6-1 and TRBJ2-1; tentatively, D is TRBD2 (6 bases). This CDR3 spans 14 amino acids. The V end was cut by 5 bases, the J end by 7 bases, with 15 bases between. The germline gives CDR1 MNHNS, CDR2 SASEGT. CDR3 loop: CASSPRDFRNEQFF. CDR3 bases: TGTGCCAGCAGTCCCCGGGACTTTAGGAATGAGCAGTTCTTC.

The rearrangement joins TRBV4-1 to TRBJ2-1; D might be TRBD2 (6 bases). The CDR3 has 14 residues. The ends were cut back, 4 bases at V and 6 bases at J, with 13 bases in the middle. CDR1 and CDR2 from the germline V gene are MGHRA and YSYEKL. CDR3 sequence reads: CASSRVGEVNEQFF. The CDR3 DNA reads as TGCGCCAGCAGCCGAGTGGGGGAGGTCAATGAGCAGTTCTTC.

The rearrangement uses TRBV5-1 and TRBJ1-4; TRBD1 matches at 9 bases. This CDR3 is 15 amino acids long. Germline values: CDR1 SGHRS, CDR2 YFSETQ. V was pared by 4 bases and J by 5 bases, with 6 bases of the junction left unmatched. The CDR3 protein is CASSPWDRVNEKLFF. The CDR3 region has the DNA TGCGCCAGCAGCCCATGGGACAGGGTGAATGAAAAACTGTTTTTT.

A few counts support this clone. The chain uses TRBV19 and TRBJ1-2; D is perhaps TRBD1 (5 bases). Trimming stripped 4 bases from V and 0 bases from J, with 9 bases between. This CDR3 is built from 14 residues. Germline lookup yields CDR1 LNHDA and CDR2 SQIVND (reference sequence). The CDR3 protein is CASSTGPANYGYTF. CDR3 in DNA: TGTGCCAGTAGTACAGGGCCAGCTAACTATGGCTACACCTTC.

The CDR3 DNA is TGTGCCAGCAGTAACAGTAGGGACACCTATGGCTACACCTTC. Translating it yields CASSNSRDTYGYTF. The rearrangement joins TRBV6-1 to TRBJ1-2; perhaps TRBD1 as D (6 bases). V shed 5 bases and J shed 4 bases, with 14 bases lying between them. The V gene's germline CDR1 is MNHNS and CDR2 SASEGT. The length of the CDR3 is 14 residues.

This chain links TRBV15 with TRBJ2-7; weak D call: TRBD1 (6 bases). Germline V gene data show CDR1 as LNHNV and CDR2 as YYDKDF (reference sequence). Trimming shortened V by 2 bases and J by 0 bases, and 14 bases separated the two germline ends. This CDR3 is built from 16 residues. The CDR3 nucleotides are TGTGCCACCAGCAGATCTAGACAGGAACCCTCCTACGAGCAGTACTTC. The encoded protein is CATSRSRQEPSYEQYF.

The CDR3 DNA sequence: TGCGCCAGCAGCTTGGACGGGGGAGGCACTGAAGCTTTCTTT. This translates into CASSLDGGGTEAFF. The V call is TRBV5-1, the J call TRBJ1-1, with a tentative D call TRBD1 (5 bases). Trimming shortened V by 0 bases and J by 4 bases, and 10 bases separated the two germline ends. Germline V CDR1 and CDR2: SGHRS, YFSETQ. CDR3 length: 14 residues.

V usage is TRBV4-3 and J usage is TRBJ2-2; D perhaps matches TRBD1 (6 bases). Trimming cost V 4 bases and J 0 bases, with 9 bases left between them. This CDR3 spans 15 amino acids. Germline V CDR1 and CDR2: LGHNA, YSLEER. DNA of the CDR3: TGCGCCAGCAGCCTGGACAGCGCGAACACCGGGGAGCTGTTTTTT. This encodes CASSLDSANTGELFF.

This clone was seen a few times. The V and J genes are TRBV2 and TRBJ1-1; D perhaps matches TRBD1 (5 bases). V lost 6 bases and J lost 4, with 15 bases in between. This CDR3 is 14 amino acids long. The germline V gene has CDR1 SNHLY and CDR2 FYNNEI. CDR3 protein: CASSLGLEATEAFF. CDR3 nucleotide sequence: TGTGCCAGCAGCCTGGGACTGGAAGCCACTGAAGCTTTCTTT.

The V call is TRBV4-1, the J call TRBJ1-4; 8 positions match TRBD1. The germline V gene encodes CDR1 MGHRA and CDR2 YSYEKL. CDR3 length: 19 residues. V was clipped by 3 bases and J by 8 bases; unmatched bases: 20. CDR3 in DNA: TGCGCCAGCAGCCAGGGCTTCAGGGGGCGTGGCCGGCCAGGGGAAAAACTGTTTTTT. Amino acid sequence: CASSQGFRGRGRPGEKLFF.

The genes are TRBV28 and TRBJ1-2; D possibly corresponds to TRBD1 (6 bases). Trimming removed 5 bases from V and 2 bases from J, with 15 bases in between. CDR3 length equals 15 residues. Germline V gives CDR1 MDHEN, CDR2 SYDVKM. CDR3 DNA: TGTGCCAGCAGTCCCCTCTCGGGGGGCAACTATGGCTACACCTTC. Translating gives CASSPLSGGNYGYTF.

This chain joins TRBV6-5 and TRBJ2-5, with 7 bases fitting TRBD2. The ends lost 7 bases at V and 7 bases at J; junction bases unmatched: 12. This CDR3 contains 14 residues. The germline V gene has CDR1 MNHEY and CDR2 SVGAGI. The CDR3 DNA reads as TGTGCCAGCACTACCGGCGGGGGTAGAGCGACCCAGTACTTC. Protein sequence: CASTTGGGRATQYF.

The chain employs TRBV9 and TRBJ2-1, with 8 bases aligning to TRBD2. J lost 6 bases, V lost 0 bases, and 8 bases had no gene match. The CDR3 is made up of 16 amino acids. Germline V gene sequence: CDR1 SGDLS, CDR2 YYNGEE. CDR3 amino acids: CASSVGSGTRSNEQFF. The CDR3, as DNA: TGTGCCAGCAGCGTAGGTTCGGGGACTAGGAGCAATGAGCAGTTCTTC.

The CDR3 region has the DNA TGTGCCAGCAATCCGTCCGGCCAGGGGCCTGGGGGGCAGTACTTC. Its translation is CASNPSGQGPGGQYF. The genes are TRBV28 and TRBJ2-7; D may be TRBD1 (6 bases). The CDR3 contains 15 residues. The V and J ends lost 7 bases and 9 bases respectively, with 25 bases between them. Germline V gene sequence: CDR1 MDHEN, CDR2 SYDVKM.

The V and J genes are TRBV5-1 and TRBJ2-3, with TRBD2 matching over 11 bases. V gave up 3 bases and J gave up 2 bases; unmatched junction bases: 8. CDR3 size: 17 residues. CDR1 SGHRS and CDR2 YFSETQ come from the germline V gene. The CDR3 nucleotides read TGCGCCAGCAGCTCCCGACCTAGCGGGGGGACCACAGATACGCAGTATTTT. This encodes CASSSRPSGGTTDTQYF.

V is TRBV6-5 and J is TRBJ2-7; 10 bases line up with TRBD2. There are 14 residues in the CDR3. Germline CDR1 reads MNHEY; CDR2 reads SVGAGI. The V and J ends lost 7 bases and 6 bases, in that order; junction bases with no gene match: 9. The CDR3 sequence is CASTVSGGAREQYF. The DNA for the CDR3 is TGTGCCAGCACCGTAAGCGGGGGGGCTCGCGAGCAGTACTTC.

The chain is built from TRBV9 and TRBJ1-1; 9 bases match TRBD1. CDR1 is SGDLS and CDR2 is YYNGEE in the germline V gene. Trimming removed 0 bases from V and 4 bases from J; junction bases left unmatched: 1. The CDR3 covers 14 residues. The CDR3 DNA reads TGTGCCAGCAGCGTAGGGGACAGGGTCACTGAAGCTTTCTTT. This encodes CASSVGDRVTEAFF.